Each of the 32 T cell receptor beta chains below was sequenced from the same sample in a study of Graves' ophthalmopathy and Graves' hyperthyroidism. Amplifying from RNA transcripts, the study obtained TCR beta CDR3 regions. An initial RT-PCR round employing HTBI primers preceded a second-round multiplex PCR. TCRdb redid the calling of the multiplex PCR reads with MiXCR, one entry per CDR3 protein. Of 650,000 to 900,000 distinct CDR3 sequences listed, 40% are singletons. The material sequenced was peripheral blood. The receptor source for this set is an adult man with Graves' ophthalmopathy.

V and J are TRBV7-9 and TRBJ2-5; perhaps TRBD2 as D (6 bases). In germline, CDR1 is SEHNR, CDR2 FQNEAQ (reference sequence). The CDR3 is 17 amino acids. Deletions cut 6 bases from V and 1 base from J, with 21 bases between. CDR3 region: CASSSRGALRGQETQYF. The DNA for the CDR3 is TGTGCCAGCAGTTCCCGAGGGGCGCTGCGGGGCCAAGAGACCCAGTACTTC.

The table lists this clonotype with a few counts. The V and J genes are TRBV2 and TRBJ2-6, with D uncertain. The CDR3 sequence is 17 residues long. Germline-derived CDR1 and CDR2 are SNHLY and FYNNEI. The V gene lost 3 bases and the J gene lost 1 base, with 13 bases spanning the gap. The CDR3 bases are TGTGCCAGCAGTGAGTTGACCCTACCGTCTGGGGCCAACGTCCTGACTTTC. This sequence encodes CASSELTLPSGANVLTF.

The chain couples TRBV7-2 to TRBJ1-4, with D possibly being TRBD1 (5 bases). Trimming took off 5 bases at V and 8 bases at J, with 12 bases between the two ends. This CDR3 contains 13 residues. Per germline, CDR1 SGHTA and CDR2 FQGNSA. The CDR3 DNA is TGTGCCAGCAGCCACCCCAGGGAGGAAAAACTGTTTTTT. It codes for CASSHPREEKLFF.

This clonotype was counted many times. The chain couples TRBV7-2 to TRBJ2-5; D remains ambiguous. The CDR3 contains 13 residues. Germline V gene sequence: CDR1 SGHTA, CDR2 FQGNSA. Between the trimmed V and J ends, which lost 2 bases and 5 bases, there was a span of 9 bases. CDR3 in DNA: TGTGCCAGCAGCTTAACCCCCACGGAGACCCAGTACTTC. Translated: CASSLTPTETQYF. The complete variable domain, with remaining parts taken from reference TRBV7-2 and TRBJ2-5, reads GAGVSQSPSNKVTEKGKDVELRCDPISGHTALYWYRQSLGQGLEFLIYFQGNSAPDKSGLPSDRFSAERTGGSVSTLTIQRTQQEDSAVYLCASSLTPTETQYFGPGTRLLVL.

The J gene is TRBJ1-5, the V gene TRBV25-1; TRBD1 matches at 9 bases. The CDR3 length is 15 residues. Per germline, CDR1 MGHDK and CDR2 SYGVNS. The junction had 8 bases not matched to a gene; V was cut back by 5 bases and J by 6 bases. CDR3 sequence: CASSLTGGLSQPQHF. DNA for the CDR3: TGTGCCAGCAGTTTAACAGGGGGCTTAAGTCAGCCCCAGCATTTT.

Note on this clonotype: One junction end does not reproduce the germline sequence, and a read error may be involved. The chain couples TRBV19 to TRBJ2-7, with 10 nucleotides matching TRBD2. Per germline, CDR1 LNHDA and CDR2 SQIVND (reference sequence). The CDR3 sequence is 15 residues long. The CDR3 bases are TGTGCCAGTACTCGGACTAGCGGCGACTCCCACGAGCAGTACTTC. This translates into CASTRTSGDSHEQYF. Variable domain in full (rest from reference TRBV19 and TRBJ2-7): DGGITQSPKYLFRKEGQNVTLSCEQNLNHDAMYWYRQDPGQGLRLIYYSQIVNDFQKGDIAEGYSVSREKKESFPLTVTSAQKNPTAFYLCASTRTSGDSHEQYFGPGTRLTVT.

This clonotype was seen at least ten times. The rearrangement joins TRBV29-1 to TRBJ1-2, with TRBD1 identical over 7 bases. The germline gives CDR1 SQVTM, CDR2 ANQGSEA. The CDR3 has 12 residues. After removal of 7 bases from V and 2 bases from J, the junction contained 4 bases not matched to a gene. This chain's CDR3 is CSASQGNYGYTF. DNA for the CDR3: TGCAGCGCATCACAGGGGAACTATGGCTACACCTTC.

This clonotype appeared a few times. The J gene is TRBJ2-7, the V gene TRBV20-1; D is perhaps TRBD2 (5 bases). CDR3 length: 13 residues. V shed 0 bases and J shed 2 bases, with 8 bases lying between them. Germline-derived CDR1 and CDR2 are DFQATT and SNEGSKA (reference sequence). The CDR3 reads CSARDSGPYEQYF. CDR3 nucleotide sequence: TGCAGTGCTAGAGACAGCGGTCCCTACGAGCAGTACTTC.

The sample holds one count of this clonotype. The CDR3 loop reads CASSTGQGGSYEQYF. DNA for the CDR3: TGTGCCAGTAGTACGGGACAGGGAGGATCCTACGAGCAGTACTTC. V gene TRBV19 combines with J gene TRBJ2-7, with TRBD1 matching 9 bases. V shed 4 bases, J shed 1 base, and the junction held 5 bases outside the gene matches. This CDR3 has 15 residues. Germline V lookup: CDR1 LNHDA, CDR2 SQIVND (reference sequence).

V gene TRBV2 combines with J gene TRBJ1-4, with TRBD1 identical over 9 bases. The CDR3 loop spans 16 amino acids. The germline V gene encodes CDR1 SNHLY and CDR2 FYNNEI. J was trimmed by 3 bases and V by 4 bases; bases with no gene match: 6. CDR3 DNA sequence: TGTGCCAGCAGTGTTGACAGGGGGTTTTCTAATGAAAAACTGTTTTTT. As protein: CASSVDRGFSNEKLFF.

Concerning this clonotype: A single base is all that separates this from a far larger clone, so a read error is likely. The chain has TRBV19 and TRBJ1-1; D unresolved. The CDR3 has 12 amino acids. Germline assignment: CDR1 LNHDA and CDR2 SQIVND (reference sequence). Trimming left V 6 bases short and J 3 bases short, with 8 bases between. The CDR3 DNA reads TGTGCCAGTAGACTGGTAGACACTGAAGCTTTCTTT. As protein: CASRLVDTEAFF.

The chain employs TRBV7-9 and TRBJ2-2; TRBD1 matches at 10 bases. Germline lookup yields CDR1 SEHNR and CDR2 FQNEAQ (reference sequence). J gave up 5 bases and V 4 bases, and 7 bases lay outside the gene matches. The CDR3 contains 16 residues. CDR3 nucleotides: TGTGCCAGCAGCTCGTATAGGACAGGGGGGACCGGGGAGCTGTTTTTT. Its translation: CASSSYRTGGTGELFF.

V usage is TRBV7-9 and J usage is TRBJ2-5; D is perhaps TRBD1 or TRBD2 (5 bases each). Germline assignment: CDR1 SEHNR and CDR2 FQNEAQ (reference sequence). This CDR3 is built from 15 residues. Trimming pared 5 bases from V and 1 base from J, leaving 14 bases between. The chain's CDR3 is CASSTRSGAQETQYF. The CDR3 DNA is TGTGCCAGCAGCACCCGGTCCGGGGCCCAAGAGACCCAGTACTTC.

This clonotype was observed at least ten times. This chain uses TRBV19 with TRBJ1-1; 7 bases match TRBD1. Germline assignment: CDR1 LNHDA and CDR2 SQIVND (reference sequence). The V gene end was trimmed by 8 bases and the J gene end by 2 bases; junction bases not matched to a gene: 8. This CDR3 has 14 residues. The CDR3 DNA follows: TGTGCCAGTGCCCGGGACAGAGGAAACACTGAAGCTTTCTTT. Amino acids: CASARDRGNTEAFF.

Many counts were recorded for this clonotype. The rearrangement joins TRBV11-2 to TRBJ2-5, with D hard to call. V was trimmed by 3 bases and J by 0 bases, leaving 5 bases between them. From germline, CDR1 is SGHAT and CDR2 FQNNGV. CDR3 length equals 13 residues. The CDR3: CASSFTNQETQYF. For the CDR3, the DNA is TGTGCCAGCAGCTTTACGAACCAAGAGACCCAGTACTTC.

This clonotype was observed at least ten times. The chain couples TRBV29-1 to TRBJ2-5; TRBD1 agrees at 7 bases. CDR3 length: 15 residues. Germline loops: CDR1 SQVTM, CDR2 ANQGSEA. J was trimmed by 5 bases and V by 3 bases; bases with no gene match: 12. CDR3 loop: CSVDVRGRYEETQYF. The CDR3 DNA reads TGCAGCGTTGACGTAAGGGGGCGGTATGAGGAGACCCAGTACTTC. Variable domain in full (rest from reference TRBV29-1 and TRBJ2-5): SAVISQKPSRDICQRGTSLTIQCQVDSQVTMMFWYRQQPGQSLTLIATANQGSEATYESGFVIDKFPISRPNLTFSTLTVSNMSPEDSSIYLCSVDVRGRYEETQYFGPGTRLLVL.

The chain joins TRBV11-2 to TRBJ2-5; a weak D match, TRBD1 (6 bases). The ends were cut back, 0 bases at V and 3 bases at J, with 8 bases in the middle. Per germline, CDR1 SGHAT and CDR2 FQNNGV. The CDR3 runs to 14 residues. The CDR3 DNA reads TGTGCCAGCAGCTTAGATGCAGGGGAAGAGACCCAGTACTTC. Protein: CASSLDAGEETQYF.

Ten or more counts support this clonotype. V usage is TRBV5-1 and J usage is TRBJ1-1; 11 nucleotides align to TRBD1. V shed 4 bases, J shed 4 bases, and the junction held 6 bases outside the gene matches. The CDR3 has 15 amino acids. CDR1 and CDR2 (germline): SGHRS, YFSETQ. CDR3: CASSLEGQGGTEAFF. The DNA for the CDR3 is TGCGCCAGCAGCCTGGAGGGACAGGGGGGCACTGAAGCTTTCTTT.

In its sample, this clonotype was seen a few times. The gene calls are TRBV20-1 and TRBJ2-7, with 7 bases matching TRBD2. Germline assignment: CDR1 DFQATT and CDR2 SNEGSKA (reference sequence). V shed 3 bases and J 0 bases; nucleotides not matched to a gene: 2. The CDR3 sequence is 13 residues long. The CDR3 nucleotides read TGCAGTGCTAGCAGGACTAGCTCCTACGAGCAGTACTTC. The encoded protein is CSASRTSSYEQYF.

With respect to this clonotype: The junction and the germline gene differ at one end; a read error may be behind it. CDR3 in amino acids: CASSVDESQETQHF. CDR3 DNA sequence: TGTGCCAGCAGCGTAGATGAGAGCCAAGAGACCCAGCACTTC. The genes are TRBV7-9 and TRBJ2-5; unclear D gene. Looked up from germline, CDR1 is SEHNR and CDR2 is FQNEAQ (reference sequence). The CDR3 is 14 residues long. The full variable domain, in which reference TRBV7-9 and TRBJ2-5 provide the parts outside the CDR3, is DTGVSQNPRHKITKRGQNVTFRCDPISEHNRLYWYRQTLGQGPEFLTYFQNEAQLEKSRLLSDRFSAERPKGSFSTLEIQRTEQGDSAMYLCASSVDESQETQHFGPGTRLLVL.

Points on this clonotype: An end of the junction differs from the germline gene, which may be a read error. The chain joins TRBV25-1 to TRBJ2-2; D perhaps matches TRBD2 (5 bases). Germline V gene sequence: CDR1 MGHDK, CDR2 SYGVNS. The CDR3 totals 14 residues. CDR3 in DNA: TGTGCCAGCAGCTTAGAGGAGGTGACCGGGGAGCTGCTTTTT. Its translation is CASSLEEVTGELLF.

This chain connects TRBV9 to TRBJ1-2; D is uncertain. Trimming removed 4 bases from V and 0 bases from J, with 13 bases in between. CDR1 is SGDLS, CDR2 YYNGEE, per germline. CDR3 length: 15 amino acids. Written as DNA, the CDR3 is TGTGCCAGCAGCCCTCTCGGGCAATCTAACTATGGCTACACCTTC. It encodes CASSPLGQSNYGYTF.

As for this clonotype: A junction boundary mismatches the germline segment, possibly from a read error. This sequence joins TRBV10-3 and TRBJ1-2; a weak D match, TRBD1 (5 bases). The CDR3 totals 19 residues. Per germline, CDR1 ENHRY and CDR2 SYGVKD. DNA of the CDR3: TGTGCCAGCAGTGCGGCCCCTACCGGGACGGCCACAACTAACTATGGCTACACCTTC. Translated: CASSAAPTGTATTNYGYTF.

V usage is TRBV24-1 and J usage is TRBJ2-5; TRBD2 matches at 9 bases. Germline loops: CDR1 KGHDR, CDR2 SFDVKD. CDR3 length: 15 amino acids. After removal of 3 bases from V and 5 bases from J, the junction contained 6 bases not matched to a gene. CDR3 sequence: CATSDRGLAGETQYF. The CDR3 DNA reads TGTGCCACCAGTGATCGGGGACTAGCCGGTGAGACCCAGTACTTC.

This clonotype was observed at least ten times. J is TRBJ1-4 and V is TRBV12-3 or TRBV12-4; D is uncertain. Trimming removed 3 bases at V and 10 bases at J, with 12 bases between. This CDR3 spans 13 amino acids. The CDR3 protein is CASSLGPDGKLFF. CDR3 nucleotide sequence: TGTGCCAGCAGTTTGGGCCCGGACGGAAAACTGTTTTTT.

This clonotype was seen a few times. The chain combines TRBV7-9 with TRBJ1-3; the match to TRBD1 covers 7 bases. The CDR3 sequence is 17 residues long. Germline CDR1 is SEHNR and CDR2 is FQNEAQ (reference sequence). J was trimmed by 0 bases and V by 1 base; bases with no gene match: 6. CDR3 in amino acids: CASSLGTGGTSGNTIYF. DNA of the CDR3: TGTGCCAGCAGCTTAGGGACAGGAGGGACCTCTGGAAACACCATATATTTT.

Remarks on this clonotype: It may be a read error: a sequence one base away is much more abundant. This chain uses TRBV7-9 with TRBJ1-5; a possible D gene is TRBD1 (6 bases). The CDR3 spans 14 residues. The V and J ends lost 2 bases and 6 bases respectively, with 11 bases between them. Germline lookup yields CDR1 SEHNR and CDR2 FQNEAQ (reference sequence). The chain's CDR3 is CASSLTGAPQPQHF. The CDR3 nucleotides are TGTGCCAGCAGCTTAACGGGGGCCCCTCAGCCCCAGCATTTT.

About this clonotype: One junction end does not reproduce the germline sequence, and a read error may be involved. V gene TRBV11-2 combines with J gene TRBJ1-6; 8 bases are a match to TRBD1. This CDR3 region has 16 residues. CDR1 is SGHAT and CDR2 is FQNNGV in the germline V gene. The CDR3 DNA follows: TGCGCCAGCAGCCAACTCGAGGACAGGGTGAATTCACCCCTCCACTTT. Translation: CASSQLEDRVNSPLHF.

The V call is TRBV9, the J call TRBJ1-1; D ambiguous. This CDR3 is 15 amino acids long. Trimming removed 0 bases from V and 4 bases from J, with 13 bases in between. Germline-derived CDR1 and CDR2 are SGDLS and YYNGEE. The chain's CDR3 is CASSVGSTQATEAFF. The CDR3 DNA follows: TGTGCCAGCAGCGTAGGAAGCACCCAGGCCACTGAAGCTTTCTTT.

This clonotype was counted between two and nine times. In nucleotides, the CDR3 is TGTGCCAGCAGTACTGGACAGGGAGACACTGAAGCTTTCTTT. Protein: CASSTGQGDTEAFF. The chain combines TRBV12-3 or TRBV12-4 with TRBJ1-1; 8 bases are shared with TRBD1. J was trimmed by 3 bases and V by 5 bases; bases with no gene match: 5. The CDR3 spans 14 residues.

CDR3: CASSLTSSDEQYF. DNA of the CDR3: TGCGCCAGCAGCTTGACTAGCTCAGATGAGCAGTACTTC. This chain connects TRBV5-1 to TRBJ2-7, with D possibly TRBD2 on 6 matching bases. Trimming took 1 base from V and 7 from J, leaving 12 bases between them. Germline V gene lookup returns CDR1 SGHRS and CDR2 YFSETQ. The CDR3 contains 13 residues.

The rearrangement joins TRBV7-9 to TRBJ2-2, with TRBD1 as a possible D gene (6 bases). This CDR3 contains 13 residues. V lost 5 bases and J 6 bases, leaving 10 bases between the germline ends. The germline CDR1 and CDR2 sequences are SEHNR and FQNEAQ (reference sequence). DNA for the CDR3: TGTGCCAGCAGCCACAGGGCCCCCGGGGAGCTGTTTTTT. It codes for CASSHRAPGELFF.